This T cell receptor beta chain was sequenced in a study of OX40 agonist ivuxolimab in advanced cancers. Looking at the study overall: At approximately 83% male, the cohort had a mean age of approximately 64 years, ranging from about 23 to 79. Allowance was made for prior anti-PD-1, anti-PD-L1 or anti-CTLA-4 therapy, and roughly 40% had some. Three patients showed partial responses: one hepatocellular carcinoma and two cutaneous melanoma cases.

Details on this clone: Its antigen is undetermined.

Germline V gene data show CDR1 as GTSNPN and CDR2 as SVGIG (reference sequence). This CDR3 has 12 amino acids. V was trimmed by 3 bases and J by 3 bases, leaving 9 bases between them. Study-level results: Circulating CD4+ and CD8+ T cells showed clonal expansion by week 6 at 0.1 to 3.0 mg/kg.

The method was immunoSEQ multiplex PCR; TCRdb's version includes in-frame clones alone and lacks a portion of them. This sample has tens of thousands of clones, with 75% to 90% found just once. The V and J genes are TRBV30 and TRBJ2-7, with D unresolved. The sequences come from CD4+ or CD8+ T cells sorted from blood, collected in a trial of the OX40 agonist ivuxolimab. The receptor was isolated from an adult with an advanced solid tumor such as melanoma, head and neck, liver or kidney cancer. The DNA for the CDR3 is TGTGCCTGGAGAACTCAATACTACGAGCAGTACTTC. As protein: CAWRTQYYEQYF.